Following are 17 T cell receptor beta chains from one sample sequenced in a study of blood T cells in healthy people across ages. Then a second PCR, running roughly 7 to 11 cycles, was carried out with a sample-barcoded 5' primer and a J-beta primer mix. MiXCR, applied by TCRdb to the 5' RACE reads, yields one record per CDR3 protein. The table has about 1.4 million distinct CDR3 sequences, approximately 59% seen once. The specimen was blood. These receptors were obtained from a young man in good health.

In regard to this clonotype: The DNA is left out, because the CDR3 cannot be placed on it with certainty; the CDR3 is given as TCRdb lists it. The chain's CDR3 is CASSVGRGSGKNSYEKYF. The chain joins TRBV9 to TRBJ2-7; the DNA was not compared with TRBD2, the D call given in the table. Germline V gene sequence: CDR1 SGDLS, CDR2 YYNGEE. The CDR3 has 18 amino acids, counting both end residues.

The sample holds a few counts of this clonotype. V and J are TRBV29-1 and TRBJ2-4; D remains ambiguous. The tail of the sequence fits TRBJ2-7 better, so the J call may be wrong. This CDR3 is built from 13 residues. The germline CDR1 and CDR2 sequences are SQVTM and ANQGSEA. The CDR3 DNA is TGCAGCGCGGCCCGGGTCCTCCTGGGCGAGCAGTACTTC. Translated: CSAARVLLGEQYF.

The chain recombines TRBV4-3 with TRBJ2-3; weak D call: TRBD1 (6 bases). With 0 bases removed from V and 1 base from J, the gap between germline ends came to 11 bases. The CDR3 covers 16 residues. CDR1 LGHNA and CDR2 YSLEER come from the germline V gene. CDR3 nucleotides: TGCGCCAGCAGCCAAGAAGGGGGTAAGGGCACAGATACGCAGTATTTT. Amino acid sequence: CASSQEGGKGTDTQYF.

The rearrangement links TRBV6-5 to TRBJ1-1; TRBD1 is a possible D gene (5 bases). The CDR3 contains 14 residues. Germline V gene lookup returns CDR1 MNHEY and CDR2 SVGAGI. Between the trimmed V and J ends, which lost 2 bases and 5 bases, there was a span of 12 bases. The CDR3 protein is CASSYDRVGTEAFF. CDR3 nucleotides: TGTGCCAGCAGTTACGACAGAGTAGGGACTGAAGCTTTCTTT.

This chain links TRBV4-2 with TRBJ2-4; the match to TRBD1 covers 8 bases. The J call is in doubt because the DNA end fits TRBJ2-7 better. The CDR3 runs 16 residues. The germline gives CDR1 LGHNA, CDR2 YNFKEQ. Written as DNA, the CDR3 is TGTGCCAGCAGCCAAGAGGACAGGGATCAATCCTACGAGCAGTACTTC. Amino acids: CASSQEDRDQSYEQYF.

This clonotype was seen more than once but under ten times. This rearrangement joins TRBV21-1 to TRBJ2-7. TRBV21-1 is marked as a pseudogene. The CDR3 loop spans 16 amino acids. The CDR3, as DNA: TGTGCCAGCAACAAAGGCGGAGTGGGGGGCTCCTACGAGCAGTACTTC. Protein product: CASNKGGVGGSYEQYF.

The genes are TRBV6-2 or TRBV6-3 and TRBJ2-7; a possible D gene is TRBD1 (6 bases). V was clipped by 7 bases and J by 2 bases, with 12 bases between them. The CDR3 consists of 13 residues. CDR1 and CDR2 from the germline V gene are MNHEY and SVGEGT. The CDR3, as DNA: TGTGCCAGCATAGGACAGCCTCCCTACGAGCAGTACTTC. It codes for CASIGQPPYEQYF.

The J gene is TRBJ2-7, the V gene TRBV28; the D gene is possibly TRBD1 (5 bases). Germline-derived CDR1 and CDR2 are MDHEN and SYDVKM. This CDR3 has 11 amino acids. The V end lost 3 bases, the J end lost 12 bases, and 12 bases lay between the germline ends. CDR3 DNA sequence: TGTGCCAGCAGTTTGGAGACAGCGTTGTACTTC. It encodes CASSLETALYF.

This chain connects TRBV6-2 or TRBV6-3 to TRBJ2-3; D unclear. Germline CDR1 MNHEY, CDR2 SVGEGT. The CDR3 loop spans 15 amino acids. V lost 2 bases and J 4 bases, leaving 13 bases between the germline ends. CDR3 sequence reads: CASSYRPGKPDTQYF. The CDR3 nucleotides are TGTGCCAGCAGTTACCGACCGGGCAAGCCAGATACGCAGTATTTT.

This clonotype was detected a few times. V is TRBV12-3 or TRBV12-4 and J is TRBJ1-1; no definite D call. This CDR3 contains 14 residues. The V gene lost 1 base and the J gene lost 5 bases, with 11 bases spanning the gap. The CDR3: CASSLVDRGTEAFF. As DNA, the CDR3 is TGTGCCAGCAGTTTAGTCGATAGAGGAACTGAAGCTTTCTTT.

The V and J genes are TRBV4-3 and TRBJ1-2; possibly TRBD1 for D (6 bases). The CDR3 runs to 18 residues. Trimming took 0 bases from V and 7 from J, leaving 24 bases between them. Germline V CDR1 and CDR2: LGHNA, YSLEER. The CDR3 region has the DNA TGCGCCAGCAGCCAAGATTGGGACCCAGGACAGAAGAGGAGTGGCTACACCTTC. This translates into CASSQDWDPGQKRSGYTF.

The sample holds one count of this clonotype. The chain is built from TRBV5-1 and TRBJ2-4, with TRBD2 as a possible D gene (5 bases). Looked up from germline, CDR1 is SGHRS and CDR2 is YFSETQ. CDR3 length: 12 amino acids. V dropped 4 bases and J dropped 13 bases, with 15 bases sitting between them. This CDR3 reads CASSPDGRGQYF. The CDR3 bases are TGCGCCAGCAGCCCGGACGGCCGAGGGCAGTACTTC.

This chain connects TRBV25-1 to TRBJ2-5, with D tentatively TRBD1 (6 bases). Judging by the DNA end, TRBJ2-7 fits better; the J call may be wrong. The CDR3 has 15 residues. Germline V lookup: CDR1 MGHDK, CDR2 SYGVNS. The chain's CDR3 is CASSDLRDINYEQYF. The CDR3 bases are TGTGCCAGCAGTGATCTTCGGGACATAAACTACGAGCAGTACTTC.

The chain uses TRBV5-1 and TRBJ2-4, with TRBD2 matching 12 bases. Near its end, the DNA agrees better with TRBJ2-7, so the J call may be wrong. Germline CDR1 and CDR2: SGHRS and YFSETQ. The CDR3 sequence is 17 residues long. CDR3 region: CASSLALTSGSLYEQYF. The CDR3 DNA reads TGCGCCAGCAGCTTGGCCCTGACTAGCGGGAGTTTGTACGAGCAGTACTTC.

This clonotype appeared a single time. The chain recombines TRBV6-6 with TRBJ2-5; D is perhaps TRBD1 (5 bases). The V end was cut by 7 bases, the J end by 6 bases, with 18 bases between. The CDR3 is 14 residues long. Germline V CDR1 and CDR2: MNHNY, SVGAGI (reference sequence). CDR3 coding DNA: TGTGCCAGCATTCGGCCCAGGGTGTCGAAGACCCAGTACTTC. Protein product: CASIRPRVSKTQYF.

The chain uses TRBV4-1 and TRBJ2-5; the D call may be TRBD1 or TRBD2 (5 bases each). Per the germline V gene, CDR1 is MGHRA and CDR2 is YSYEKL. V lost 2 bases, J lost 1 base, and 11 bases lay in between. There are 15 residues in the CDR3. CDR3 region: CASSQIGTPQETQYF. For the CDR3, the DNA is TGCGCCAGCAGCCAAATCGGGACGCCCCAAGAGACCCAGTACTTC.

V is TRBV3-1 and J is TRBJ2-7; TRBD1 is a possible D gene (6 bases). Looked up from germline, CDR1 is LGHDT and CDR2 is YNNKEL (reference sequence). This CDR3 has 17 residues. Trimming stripped 1 base from V and 3 bases from J, with 19 bases between. CDR3 sequence (DNA): TGTGCCAGCAGCCAAGGAGTACCCGGCCAGGGGCTCTACGAGCAGTACTTC. Protein sequence: CASSQGVPGQGLYEQYF.